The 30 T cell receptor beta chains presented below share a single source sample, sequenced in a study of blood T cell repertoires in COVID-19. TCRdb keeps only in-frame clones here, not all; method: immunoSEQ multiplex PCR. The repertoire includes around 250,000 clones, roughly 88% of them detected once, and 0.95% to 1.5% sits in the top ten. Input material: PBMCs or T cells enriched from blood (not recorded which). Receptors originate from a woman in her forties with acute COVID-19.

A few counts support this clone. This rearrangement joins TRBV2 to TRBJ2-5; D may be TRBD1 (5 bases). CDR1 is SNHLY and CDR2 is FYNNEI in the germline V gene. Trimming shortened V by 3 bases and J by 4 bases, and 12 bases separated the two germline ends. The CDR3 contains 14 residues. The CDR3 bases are TGTGCCAGCAGTGAGTGGGGCAGGTCAGAGACCCAGTACTTC. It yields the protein CASSEWGRSETQYF.

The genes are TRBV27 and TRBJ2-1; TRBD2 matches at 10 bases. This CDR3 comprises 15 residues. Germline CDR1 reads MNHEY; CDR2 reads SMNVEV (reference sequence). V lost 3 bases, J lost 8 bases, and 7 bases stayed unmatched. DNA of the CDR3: TGTGCCAGCAGTTTGCGGTCTAGCGGGAGCGATGAGCAGTTCTTC. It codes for CASSLRSSGSDEQFF.

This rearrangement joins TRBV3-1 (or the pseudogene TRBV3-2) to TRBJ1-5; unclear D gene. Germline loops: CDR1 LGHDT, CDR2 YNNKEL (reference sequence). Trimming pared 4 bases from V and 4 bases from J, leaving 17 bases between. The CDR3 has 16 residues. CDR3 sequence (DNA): TGTGCCAGCAGCCCCTCGAGCTCAGGTGGTAATCAGCCCCAGCATTTT. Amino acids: CASSPSSSGGNQPQHF.

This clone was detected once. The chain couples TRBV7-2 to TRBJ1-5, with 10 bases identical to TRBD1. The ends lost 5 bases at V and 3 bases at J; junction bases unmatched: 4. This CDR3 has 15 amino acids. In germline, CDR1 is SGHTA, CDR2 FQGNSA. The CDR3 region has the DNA TGTGCCAGCAGCAAGGGACAGGGGATCAATCAGCCCCAGCATTTT. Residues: CASSKGQGINQPQHF.

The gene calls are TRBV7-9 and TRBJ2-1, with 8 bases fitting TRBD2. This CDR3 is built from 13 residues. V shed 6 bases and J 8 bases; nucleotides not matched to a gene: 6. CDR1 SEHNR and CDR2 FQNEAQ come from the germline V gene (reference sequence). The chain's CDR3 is CASSRAGVDEQFF. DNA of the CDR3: TGTGCCAGCAGTCGAGCGGGAGTTGATGAGCAGTTCTTC.

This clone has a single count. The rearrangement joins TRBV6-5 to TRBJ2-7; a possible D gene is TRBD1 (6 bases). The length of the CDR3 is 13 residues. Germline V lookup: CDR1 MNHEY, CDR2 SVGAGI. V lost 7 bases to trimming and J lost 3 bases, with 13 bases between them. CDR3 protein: CASMDRAVYEQYF. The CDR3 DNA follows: TGTGCCAGCATGGACAGAGCGGTCTACGAGCAGTACTTC.

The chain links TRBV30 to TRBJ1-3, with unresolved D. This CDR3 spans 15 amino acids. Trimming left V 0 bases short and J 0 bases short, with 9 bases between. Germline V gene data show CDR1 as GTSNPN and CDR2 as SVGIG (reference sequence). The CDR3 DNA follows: TGTGCCTGGAGTGTACAGTTGAGCTCTGGAAACACCATATATTTT. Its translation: CAWSVQLSSGNTIYF.

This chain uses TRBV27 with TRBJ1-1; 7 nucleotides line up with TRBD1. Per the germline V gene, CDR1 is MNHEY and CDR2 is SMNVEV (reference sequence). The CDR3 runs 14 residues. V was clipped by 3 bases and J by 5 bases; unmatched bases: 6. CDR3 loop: CASSFWTGGTEAFF. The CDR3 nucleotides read TGTGCCAGCAGTTTCTGGACAGGCGGGACTGAAGCTTTCTTT.

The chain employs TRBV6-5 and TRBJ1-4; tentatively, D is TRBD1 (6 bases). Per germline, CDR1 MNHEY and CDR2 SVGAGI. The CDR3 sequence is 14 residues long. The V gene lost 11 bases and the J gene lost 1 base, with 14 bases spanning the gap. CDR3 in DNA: TGTGCCTCTCAGGGGCTAGGAACTAATGAAAAACTGTTTTTT. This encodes CASQGLGTNEKLFF.

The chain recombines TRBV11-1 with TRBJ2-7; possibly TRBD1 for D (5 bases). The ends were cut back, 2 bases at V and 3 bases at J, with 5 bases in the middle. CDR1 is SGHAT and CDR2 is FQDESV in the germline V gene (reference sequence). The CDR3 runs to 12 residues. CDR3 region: CASSLQGYEQYF. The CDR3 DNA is TGTGCCAGCAGCTTACAGGGCTACGAGCAGTACTTC.

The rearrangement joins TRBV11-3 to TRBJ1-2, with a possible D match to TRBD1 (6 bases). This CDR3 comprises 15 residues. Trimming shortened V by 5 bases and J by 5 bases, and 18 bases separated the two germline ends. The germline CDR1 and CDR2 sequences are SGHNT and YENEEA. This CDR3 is CASSTKQGSVYGYTF. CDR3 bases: TGTGCCAGCAGCACAAAACAGGGTAGTGTTTATGGCTACACCTTC.

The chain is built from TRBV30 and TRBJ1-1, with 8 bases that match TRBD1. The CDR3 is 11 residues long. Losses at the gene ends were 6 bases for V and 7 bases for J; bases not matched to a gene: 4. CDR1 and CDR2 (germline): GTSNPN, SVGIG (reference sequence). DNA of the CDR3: TGTGCCTGCAGGGGGCGCGTTGAAGCTTTCTTT. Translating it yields CACRGRVEAFF.

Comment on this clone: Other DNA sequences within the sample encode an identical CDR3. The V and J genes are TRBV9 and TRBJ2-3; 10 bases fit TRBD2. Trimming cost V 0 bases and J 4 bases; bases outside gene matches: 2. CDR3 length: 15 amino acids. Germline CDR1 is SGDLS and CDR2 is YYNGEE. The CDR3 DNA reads TGTGCCAGCAGCGTAGAGAGCGGGAGGGCAGATACGCAGTATTTT. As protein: CASSVESGRADTQYF.

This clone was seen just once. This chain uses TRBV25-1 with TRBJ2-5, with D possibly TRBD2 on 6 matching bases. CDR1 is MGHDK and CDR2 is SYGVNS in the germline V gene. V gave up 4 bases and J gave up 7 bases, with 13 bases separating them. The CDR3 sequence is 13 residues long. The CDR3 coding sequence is TGTGCCAGCAGTGGGGCGGGGTTCGGGACCCAGTACTTC. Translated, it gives CASSGAGFGTQYF.

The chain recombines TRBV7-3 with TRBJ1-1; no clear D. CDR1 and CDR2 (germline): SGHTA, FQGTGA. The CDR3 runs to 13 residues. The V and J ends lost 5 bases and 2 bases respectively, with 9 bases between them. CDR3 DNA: TGTGCCAGCAGCGCCCAGGTAAACACTGAAGCTTTCTTT. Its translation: CASSAQVNTEAFF.

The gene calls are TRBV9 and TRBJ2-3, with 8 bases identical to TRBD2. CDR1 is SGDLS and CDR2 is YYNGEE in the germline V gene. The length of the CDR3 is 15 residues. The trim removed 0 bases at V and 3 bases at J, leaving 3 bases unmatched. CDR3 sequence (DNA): TGTGCCAGCAGCGTAGCGGGAGGGCCGACAGATACGCAGTATTTT. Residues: CASSVAGGPTDTQYF.

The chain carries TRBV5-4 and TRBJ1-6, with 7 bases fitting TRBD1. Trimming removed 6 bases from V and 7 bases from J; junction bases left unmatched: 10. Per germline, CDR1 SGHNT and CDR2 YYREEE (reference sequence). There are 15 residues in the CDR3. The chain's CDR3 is CASTTGGTVNSPLHF. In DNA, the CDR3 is TGTGCCAGCACAACGGGAGGGACAGTCAATTCACCCCTCCACTTT.

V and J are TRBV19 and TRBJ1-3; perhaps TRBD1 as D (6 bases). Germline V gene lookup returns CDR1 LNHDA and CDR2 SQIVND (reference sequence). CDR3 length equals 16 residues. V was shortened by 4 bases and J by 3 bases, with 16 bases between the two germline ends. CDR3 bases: TGTGCCAGTAGTACTGCGGGTTGGACAGTTGGAAACACCATATATTTT. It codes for CASSTAGWTVGNTIYF.

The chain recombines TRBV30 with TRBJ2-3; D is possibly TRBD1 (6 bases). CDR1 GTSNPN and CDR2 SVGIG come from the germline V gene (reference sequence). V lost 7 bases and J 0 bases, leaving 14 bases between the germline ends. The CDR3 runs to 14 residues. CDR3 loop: CALEGTGSTDTQYF. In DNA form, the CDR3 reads TGTGCCTTGGAAGGAACAGGGAGCACAGATACGCAGTATTTT.

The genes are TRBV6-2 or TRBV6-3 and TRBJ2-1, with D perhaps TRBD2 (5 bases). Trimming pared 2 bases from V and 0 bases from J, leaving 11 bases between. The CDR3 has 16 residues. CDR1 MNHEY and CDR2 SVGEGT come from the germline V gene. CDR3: CASSYRGGISYNEQFF. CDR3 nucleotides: TGTGCCAGCAGTTACCGGGGTGGGATCTCCTACAATGAGCAGTTCTTC.

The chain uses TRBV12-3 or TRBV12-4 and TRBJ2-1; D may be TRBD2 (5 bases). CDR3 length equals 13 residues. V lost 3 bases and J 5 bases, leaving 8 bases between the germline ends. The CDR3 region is CASSFTRDNEQFF. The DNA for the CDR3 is TGTGCCAGCAGTTTTACTAGGGACAATGAGCAGTTCTTC.

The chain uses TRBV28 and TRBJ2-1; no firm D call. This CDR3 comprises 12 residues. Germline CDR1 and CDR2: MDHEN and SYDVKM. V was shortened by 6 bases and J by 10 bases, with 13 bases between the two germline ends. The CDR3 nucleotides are TGTGCCAGCAGCCCCGGTCCGCGGGAGCAGTTCTTC. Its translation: CASSPGPREQFF.

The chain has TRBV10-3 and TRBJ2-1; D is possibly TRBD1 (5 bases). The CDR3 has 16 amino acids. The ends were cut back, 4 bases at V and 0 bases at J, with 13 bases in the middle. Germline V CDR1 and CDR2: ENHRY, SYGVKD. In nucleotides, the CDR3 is TGTGCCATCAGTGGAAGACAGACGAGCTCCTACAATGAGCAGTTCTTC. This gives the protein CAISGRQTSSYNEQFF.

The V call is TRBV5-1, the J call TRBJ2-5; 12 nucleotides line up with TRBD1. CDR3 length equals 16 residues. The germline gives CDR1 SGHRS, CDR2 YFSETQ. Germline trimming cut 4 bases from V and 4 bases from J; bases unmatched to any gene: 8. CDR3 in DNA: TGCGCCAGCAGCACGACCGGGACAGGGGGCCCAGAGACCCAGTACTTC. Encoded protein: CASSTTGTGGPETQYF.

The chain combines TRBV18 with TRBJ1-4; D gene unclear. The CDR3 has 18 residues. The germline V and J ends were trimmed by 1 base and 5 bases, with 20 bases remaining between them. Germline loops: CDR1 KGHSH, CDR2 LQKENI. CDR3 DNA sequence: TGTGCCAGCTCACCACTCGGAGGGTCCTATCTCGAGAATGAAAAACTGTTTTTT. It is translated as CASSPLGGSYLENEKLFF.

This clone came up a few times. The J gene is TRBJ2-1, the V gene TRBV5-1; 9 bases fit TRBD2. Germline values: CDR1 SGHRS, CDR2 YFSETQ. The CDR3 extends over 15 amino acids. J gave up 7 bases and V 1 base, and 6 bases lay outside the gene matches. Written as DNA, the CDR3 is TGCGCCAGCAGCTTGCTGAGTACTAGCGGGAATGAGCAGTTCTTC. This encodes CASSLLSTSGNEQFF.

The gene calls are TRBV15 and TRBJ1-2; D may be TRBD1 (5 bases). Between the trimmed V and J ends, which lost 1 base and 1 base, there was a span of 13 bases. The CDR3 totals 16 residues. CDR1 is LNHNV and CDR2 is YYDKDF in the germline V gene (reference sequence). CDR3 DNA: TGTGCCACCAGCAGAGGACCAGGGCGCATTAACTATGGCTACACCTTC. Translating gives CATSRGPGRINYGYTF.

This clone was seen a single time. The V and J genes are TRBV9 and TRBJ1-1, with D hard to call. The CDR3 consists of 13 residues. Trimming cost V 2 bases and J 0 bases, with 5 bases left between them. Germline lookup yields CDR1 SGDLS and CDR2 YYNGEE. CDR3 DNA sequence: TGTGCCAGCAGCGTTTTAGTGAACACTGAAGCTTTCTTT. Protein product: CASSVLVNTEAFF. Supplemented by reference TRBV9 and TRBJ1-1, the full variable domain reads DSGVTQTPKHLITATGQRVTLRCSPRSGDLSVYWYQQSLDQGLQFLIQYYNGEERAKGNILERFSAQQFPDLHSELNLSSLELGDSALYFCASSVLVNTEAFFGQGTRLTVV.

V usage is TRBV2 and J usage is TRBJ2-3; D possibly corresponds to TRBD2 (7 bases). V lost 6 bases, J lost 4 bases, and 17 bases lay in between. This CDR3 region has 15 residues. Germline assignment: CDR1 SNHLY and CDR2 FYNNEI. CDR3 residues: CASSFQGGDPDTQYF. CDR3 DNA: TGTGCCAGCAGCTTCCAAGGGGGGGACCCAGATACGCAGTATTTT.

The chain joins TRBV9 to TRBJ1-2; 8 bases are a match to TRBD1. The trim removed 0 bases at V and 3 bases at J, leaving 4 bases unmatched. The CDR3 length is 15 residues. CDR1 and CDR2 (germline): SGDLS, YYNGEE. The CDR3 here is CASSVGTGRDYGYTF. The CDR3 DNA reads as TGTGCCAGCAGCGTAGGGACAGGGCGGGACTATGGCTACACCTTC.